The 32 T cell receptor beta chains reported below all come from one sample, sequenced in a study of T cell repertoires in cytomegalovirus infection. TCRdb processed the reads anew with MiXCR; each CDR3 protein has one entry. Of some 440,000 distinct CDR3 sequences listed, approximately 31% are singletons. Sequenced sample: PBMCs. The receptors shown here come from a human donor in good health (CMV status not recorded). Some clones in this sample may be carry-over from other donors' samples.

This clonotype has just one count. The chain employs TRBV28 and TRBJ1-4; TRBD1 is a possible D gene (5 bases). CDR1 and CDR2 (germline): MDHEN, SYDVKM. This CDR3 comprises 14 residues. The V gene lost 4 bases and the J gene lost 11 bases, with 17 bases spanning the gap. The CDR3 coding sequence is TGTGCCAGCAGTTCGCGACCGGTGGGGGGGAAACTGTTTTTT. This gives the protein CASSSRPVGGKLFF.

This clonotype was detected only a few times. The V gene is TRBV6-1, the J gene TRBJ2-7; D is perhaps TRBD1 or TRBD2 (5 bases each). Germline values: CDR1 MNHNS, CDR2 SASEGT. Trimming removed 4 bases from V and 5 bases from J, with 15 bases in between. This CDR3 has 14 residues. CDR3 DNA sequence: TGTGCCAGCAGTGGACGGGACCCCCATAACGAGCAGTACTTC. This codes for CASSGRDPHNEQYF.

About this clonotype: A much larger clone lies a single base off, so this may be a read error. The chain has TRBV28 and TRBJ1-5; D is possibly TRBD1 (5 bases). Trimming removed 4 bases at V and 10 bases at J, with 17 bases between. CDR1 is MDHEN, CDR2 SYDVKM, per germline. The CDR3 has 14 amino acids. The CDR3 is CASSSLSTGQPQHF. The CDR3 bases are TGTGCCAGCAGTTCCCTCAGTACAGGTCAACCCCAGCATTTT.

The J gene is TRBJ2-7, the V gene TRBV28; no reliable D call. Germline CDR1 MDHEN, CDR2 SYDVKM. This CDR3 has 12 amino acids. Deletions cut 3 bases from V and 6 bases from J, with 9 bases between. CDR3 DNA: TGTGCCAGCAGTTTGGGTCCCCCCGAGCAGTACTTC. This translates into CASSLGPPEQYF.

The rearrangement joins TRBV15 to TRBJ1-6, with D perhaps matching TRBD1 (5 bases). This CDR3 region has 15 residues. V gave up 4 bases and J gave up 1 base, with 8 bases separating them. The germline V gene has CDR1 LNHNV and CDR2 YYDKDF (reference sequence). This CDR3 is CATSKGESYNSPLHF. CDR3 bases: TGTGCCACCAGCAAAGGGGAATCCTATAATTCACCCCTCCACTTT.

This clonotype was picked up many times. The V and J genes are TRBV7-2 and TRBJ2-3, with TRBD2 matching 12 bases. CDR3 size: 17 residues. CDR1 and CDR2 from the germline V gene are SGHTA and FQGNSA. Trimming removed 3 bases from V and 5 bases from J; junction bases left unmatched: 9. CDR3 region: CASSFRASGGGEDTQYF. The DNA for the CDR3 is TGTGCCAGCAGCTTCCGGGCTAGCGGGGGGGGAGAAGATACGCAGTATTTT.

The chain carries TRBV6-2 or TRBV6-3 and TRBJ1-6, with TRBD1 as a possible D gene (6 bases). This CDR3 region has 16 residues. Germline V lookup: CDR1 MNHEY, CDR2 SVGEGT. Trimming took 2 bases from V and 8 from J, leaving 16 bases between them. CDR3 residues: CASSYPRGGADSPLHF. DNA for the CDR3: TGTGCCAGCAGTTACCCCCGGGGGGGCGCGGATTCACCCCTCCACTTT.

The V gene is TRBV7-9, the J gene TRBJ1-3; tentative D call: TRBD1 (5 bases). The CDR3 is made up of 15 amino acids. V lost 3 bases and J 0 bases, leaving 9 bases between the germline ends. Germline V gives CDR1 SEHNR, CDR2 FQNEAQ (reference sequence). The chain's CDR3 is CASSLGLLSGNTIYF. CDR3 bases: TGTGCCAGCAGCTTGGGACTCCTCTCTGGAAACACCATATATTTT.

This clonotype has a count of ten or more. The rearrangement joins TRBV6-5 to TRBJ2-3; no clear D gene. V lost 2 bases and J 4 bases, leaving 22 bases between the germline ends. The CDR3 length is 18 residues. Germline-derived CDR1 and CDR2 are MNHEY and SVGAGI. This CDR3 reads CASSYGIPLGQGADTQYF. The CDR3 DNA follows: TGTGCCAGCAGTTACGGGATCCCCCTCGGTCAAGGCGCAGATACGCAGTATTTT.

The CDR3 DNA sequence: TGTGCCAGCAGCTTAGAGGGAAAGTGCATCTCTGGGGCCAACGTCCTGACTTTC. Translated, it gives CASSLEGKCISGANVLTF. The chain is built from TRBV7-2 and TRBJ2-6, with D unresolved. This CDR3 contains 18 residues. Germline CDR1 is SGHTA and CDR2 is FQGNSA. V was trimmed by 1 base and J by 0 bases, leaving 13 bases between them.

CDR3 in amino acids: CASSLEGGPGETQYF. The CDR3 coding sequence is TGTGCCAGCAGCTTGGAGGGGGGGCCGGGAGAGACCCAGTACTTC. The J gene is TRBJ2-5, the V gene TRBV5-5; a weak D match, TRBD2 (7 bases). V was trimmed by 0 bases and J by 4 bases, leaving 13 bases between them. The germline V gene encodes CDR1 SGHKS and CDR2 YYEKEE (reference sequence). CDR3 length: 15 amino acids.

As concerns this clonotype: Sequence at one end of the junction differs from germline and may be a read error. The chain joins TRBV19 to TRBJ1-2, with 9 bases fitting TRBD1. CDR3 size: 16 residues. The germline V gene encodes CDR1 LNHDA and CDR2 SQIVND (reference sequence). This chain's CDR3 is CASSIGGTGKYYGYPF. In nucleotides, the CDR3 is TGTGCCAGTAGTATAGGAGGGACAGGGAAATACTATGGCTACCCCTTC.

In its sample, this clonotype was seen a few times. The chain is built from TRBV4-1 and TRBJ1-6; D gene ambiguous. Germline V gene lookup returns CDR1 MGHRA and CDR2 YSYEKL. V lost 0 bases and J 7 bases, leaving 10 bases between the germline ends. This CDR3 spans 15 amino acids. Here the CDR3 reads CASSQDLGRNSPLHF. In DNA form, the CDR3 reads TGCGCCAGCAGCCAAGATTTGGGTAGAAATTCACCCCTCCACTTT.

This clonotype was detected only a few times. The chain combines TRBV5-1 with TRBJ1-1; TRBD1 agrees at 10 bases. The CDR3 sequence is 15 residues long. Germline V gives CDR1 SGHRS, CDR2 YFSETQ. The V gene end was trimmed by 4 bases and the J gene end by 6 bases; junction bases not matched to a gene: 9. CDR3 loop: CASSVRQGALPEAFF. CDR3 bases: TGCGCCAGCAGCGTACGACAGGGGGCGTTGCCTGAAGCTTTCTTT.

The V and J genes are TRBV4-1 and TRBJ2-3; TRBD2 agrees at 9 bases. The CDR3 covers 20 residues. Germline CDR1 is MGHRA and CDR2 is YSYEKL. With 1 base clipped from V and 2 bases from J, the junction kept 16 bases outside the gene matches. CDR3 nucleotides: TGCGCCAGCAGCCAAGCCGTGTTAGGAGCGGGGGGCCGATTCACAGATACGCAGTATTTT. It encodes CASSQAVLGAGGRFTDTQYF.

The table lists this clonotype with many counts. The V call is TRBV7-2, the J call TRBJ1-1; D is perhaps TRBD1 (5 bases). V lost 5 bases, J lost 5 bases, and 15 bases lay in between. Germline V CDR1 and CDR2: SGHTA, FQGNSA. CDR3 length: 14 amino acids. CDR3 sequence (DNA): TGTGCCAGCAGCACGACCGTGGGGGGTACTGAAGCTTTCTTT. Protein: CASSTTVGGTEAFF.

This clonotype showed up just a few times. In DNA form, the CDR3 reads TGTGCCAGCAGCCAAAGTGGGAGACGGAGAGAGAACACTGAAGCTTTCTTT. Translating it yields CASSQSGRRRENTEAFF. This chain connects TRBV3-1 to TRBJ1-1; D gene ambiguous. The CDR3 contains 17 residues. Trimming stripped 2 bases from V and 1 base from J, with 17 bases between. CDR1 is LGHDT and CDR2 is YNNKEL in the germline V gene (reference sequence).

The genes are TRBV7-8 and TRBJ2-5; 7 bases map to TRBD2. Germline V gene lookup returns CDR1 SGHVS and CDR2 FQNEAQ. This CDR3 contains 20 residues. With 2 bases clipped from V and 2 bases from J, the junction kept 20 bases outside the gene matches. The CDR3 DNA is TGTGCCAGCAGCTTAAGCCCACCGGTACTAGCGAGGAGCCGTCAAGAGACCCAGTACTTC. This encodes CASSLSPPVLARSRQETQYF.

The sample holds a few counts of this clonotype. V is TRBV5-6 and J is TRBJ2-7, with a weak D call TRBD2 (7 bases). Looked up from germline, CDR1 is SGHDT and CDR2 is YYEEEE. With 7 bases removed from V and 2 bases from J, the gap between germline ends came to 16 bases. The CDR3 is 14 amino acids. DNA for the CDR3: TGTGCCAGCCGGGGGAGGGGGGCGACCTACGAGCAGTACTTC. Its translation is CASRGRGATYEQYF.

V is TRBV12-3 or TRBV12-4 and J is TRBJ1-5; the D gene is possibly TRBD1 (6 bases). There are 16 residues in the CDR3. V was shortened by 4 bases and J by 0 bases, with 13 bases between the two germline ends. CDR3: CASSSRGGYSNQPQHF. The CDR3 coding sequence is TGTGCCAGCAGTTCCAGAGGGGGATATAGCAATCAGCCCCAGCATTTT.

This clonotype has more than one count but fewer than ten. The rearrangement links TRBV12-3 or TRBV12-4 to TRBJ1-1, with D perhaps matching TRBD1 (6 bases). The CDR3 runs 16 residues. V lost 3 bases to trimming and J lost 5 bases, with 19 bases between them. The CDR3 DNA sequence: TGTGCCAGCAGTTTGTCCCGGAGGGGGGCTGGGACTGAAGCTTTCTTT. Its protein is CASSLSRRGAGTEAFF.

J is TRBJ2-2 and V is TRBV20-1; TRBD2 might be the D (6 bases). The V gene's germline CDR1 is DFQATT and CDR2 SNEGSKA (reference sequence). This CDR3 has 15 amino acids. Trimming took off 7 bases at V and 1 base at J, with 16 bases between the two ends. The CDR3 reads CSVTSGLLNTGELFF. The CDR3, as DNA: TGCAGTGTCACGTCGGGACTTCTGAACACCGGGGAGCTGTTTTTT.

J is TRBJ2-3 and V is TRBV6-5; D is unresolved. CDR3 length: 11 amino acids. The germline gives CDR1 MNHEY, CDR2 SVGAGI. The V and J ends lost 7 bases and 9 bases respectively, with 11 bases between them. DNA of the CDR3: TGTGCCAGCATGCTGGGCGCGACGCAGTATTTT. The encoded protein is CASMLGATQYF.

The chain combines TRBV6-2 or TRBV6-3 with TRBJ2-1, with 13 bases lining up with TRBD2. V lost 5 bases, J lost 0 bases, and 13 bases stayed unmatched. The CDR3 loop spans 20 amino acids. Germline V gene lookup returns CDR1 MNHEY and CDR2 SVGEGT. CDR3 sequence reads: CASSKDPGLAGLSSYNEQFF. CDR3 sequence (DNA): TGTGCCAGCAGTAAGGATCCGGGACTAGCGGGGCTTAGCTCCTACAATGAGCAGTTCTTC.

The CDR3 protein is CASSEVGQGRNEQFF. CDR3 nucleotide sequence: TGTGCCAGCAGTGAAGTAGGACAGGGGAGGAATGAGCAGTTCTTC. The chain recombines TRBV6-1 with TRBJ2-1; 9 nucleotides align to TRBD1. V lost 1 base and J lost 7; bases outside the gene matches: 5. Looked up from germline, CDR1 is MNHNS and CDR2 is SASEGT. There are 15 residues in the CDR3.

This clonotype was detected only a few times. CDR3 in amino acids: CASSFGELFF. In DNA, the CDR3 is TGTGCCAGCAGCTTCGGGGAGCTGTTTTTT. The chain joins TRBV7-9 to TRBJ2-2; D uncertain. V lost 3 bases, J lost 7 bases, and 0 bases lay in between. The CDR3 runs to 10 residues. Germline V gene data show CDR1 as SEHNR and CDR2 as FQNEAQ (reference sequence).

J is TRBJ1-1 and V is TRBV7-2, with D unresolved. Per the germline V gene, CDR1 is SGHTA and CDR2 is FQGNSA. V was shortened by 3 bases and J by 6 bases, with 11 bases between the two germline ends. This CDR3 contains 13 residues. The CDR3 sequence: CASSFARVAEAFF. CDR3 nucleotide sequence: TGTGCCAGCAGCTTTGCGCGTGTCGCTGAAGCTTTCTTT.

This chain uses TRBV20-1 with TRBJ2-1; 9 bases align to TRBD2. The length of the CDR3 is 16 residues. The V gene's germline CDR1 is DFQATT and CDR2 SNEGSKA (reference sequence). The junction had 10 bases not matched to a gene; V was cut back by 7 bases and J by 0 bases. The CDR3 sequence is CSGSGGSPRSYNEQFF. The CDR3 nucleotides are TGCAGTGGTAGCGGGGGCTCCCCTCGCTCCTACAATGAGCAGTTCTTC.

This clonotype has a count of ten or more. The V call is TRBV7-2, the J call TRBJ2-1; D gene uncertain. CDR1 is SGHTA and CDR2 is FQGNSA in the germline V gene. V lost 2 bases and J lost 2, with 10 bases in between. The CDR3 has 15 amino acids. The CDR3: CASSLKTATYNEQFF. CDR3 coding DNA: TGTGCCAGCAGCTTAAAAACAGCAACCTACAATGAGCAGTTCTTC.

With respect to this clonotype: The junction departs from the called germline gene at one end, perhaps through a read error. The V call is TRBV2, the J call TRBJ2-7; 7 positions agree with TRBD1. The CDR3 is 16 amino acids. CDR1 is SNHLY and CDR2 is FYNNEI in the germline V gene. This CDR3 reads CASSEVQGLNYYEQYF. In DNA, the CDR3 is TGTGCCAGCAGCGAAGTACAGGGGCTAAACTACTACGAGCAGTACTTC. The full variable domain, with the rest looked up from reference TRBV2 and TRBJ2-7, is EPEVTQTPSHQVTQMGQEVILRCVPISNHLYFYWYRQILGQKVEFLVSFYNNEISEKSEIFDDQFSVERPDGSNFTLKIRSTKLEDSAMYFCASSEVQGLNYYEQYFGPGTRLTVT.

This clonotype was counted a few times. V gene TRBV7-6 combines with J gene TRBJ2-1, with 7 bases lining up with TRBD2. Losses at the gene ends were 4 bases for V and 3 bases for J; bases not matched to a gene: 9. The CDR3 has 16 amino acids. Germline V gene data show CDR1 as SGHVS and CDR2 as FNYEAQ. The CDR3 DNA sequence: TGTGCCAGCAGCTGGCTTGGGGGGGTGGTCTACAATGAGCAGTTCTTC. Translated, it gives CASSWLGGVVYNEQFF. The full variable domain, in which reference TRBV7-6 and TRBJ2-1 provide the parts outside the CDR3, is GAGVSQSPRYKVTKRGQDVALRCDPISGHVSLYWYRQALGQGPEFLTYFNYEAQQDKSGLPNDRFSAERPEGSISTLTIQRTEQRDSAMYRCASSWLGGVVYNEQFFGPGTRLTVL.

Ten or more counts support this clonotype. J is TRBJ2-7 and V is TRBV6-1; no definite D call. This CDR3 region has 12 residues. The V end was cut by 4 bases, the J end by 0 bases, with 4 bases between. In germline, CDR1 is MNHNS, CDR2 SASEGT. The CDR3 is CASSVGSYEQYF. CDR3 bases: TGTGCCAGCAGTGTCGGCTCCTACGAGCAGTACTTC.